These 8 T cell receptor beta chains share one sample of origin, sequenced in a study of cytomegalovirus exposure and HLA in healthy donors. The PCR made use of 60 Vbeta and 13 Jbeta primers. Only in-frame clones appear in the TCRdb table, and some are missing; sequencing was by immunoSEQ multiplex PCR. The table records about 170,000 clones, roughly 70% of them present only once. Material for sequencing was PBMCs. The origin of the receptors is a girl aged 10-17 years in good health and CMV-seronegative.

The chain has TRBV7-7 and TRBJ2-3; D might be TRBD1 (7 bases). This CDR3 has 13 amino acids. Per germline, CDR1 SSHAT and CDR2 FNYEAQ (reference sequence). CDR3 nucleotide sequence: TGTGCTAGCGGCGACAGGGTCACAGATACGCAGTATTTT. Protein: CASGDRVTDTQYF. Combining the CDR3 with reference TRBV7-7 and TRBJ2-3 gives the whole variable domain GAGVSQSPRYKVTKRGQDVTLRCDPISSHATLYWYQQALGQGPEFLTYFNYEAQPDKSGLPSDRFSAERPEGSISTLTIQRTEQRDSAMYRCASGDRVTDTQYFGPGTRLTVL.

This chain uses TRBV10-2 with TRBJ1-5, with D possibly TRBD1 on 5 matching bases. The CDR3 has 15 residues. Germline CDR1 WSHSY, CDR2 SAAADI. With 1 base removed from V and 7 bases from J, the gap between germline ends came to 14 bases. The CDR3 here is CASSELQAPGQPQHF. CDR3 bases: TGCGCCAGCAGTGAGTTACAGGCCCCGGGCCAGCCCCAGCATTTT.

This chain joins TRBV20-1 and TRBJ2-7; the D gene is possibly TRBD2 (5 bases). Germline V gene data show CDR1 as DFQATT and CDR2 as SNEGSKA (reference sequence). This CDR3 has 11 amino acids. V dropped 6 bases and J dropped 6 bases, with 12 bases sitting between them. CDR3 sequence (DNA): TGCAGTGCGCCCGGGGTAGTCGAGCAGTACTTC. This translates into CSAPGVVEQYF.

The chain joins TRBV19 to TRBJ1-2; tentative D call: TRBD1 (5 bases). Germline assignment: CDR1 LNHDA and CDR2 SQIVND (reference sequence). The CDR3 loop spans 14 amino acids. CDR3 residues: CAAAALAGIRGYTF. The CDR3 nucleotides are TGTGCTGCTGCTGCATTGGCAGGGATACGTGGCTACACCTTC.

The rearrangement joins TRBV7-9 to TRBJ1-6; 9 positions match TRBD1. The germline gives CDR1 SEHNR, CDR2 FQNEAQ (reference sequence). This CDR3 has 13 amino acids. The ends lost 8 bases at V and 6 bases at J; junction bases unmatched: 2. The CDR3 DNA sequence: TGTGCCAGCGGGACAGGGACTAATTCACCCCTCCACTTT. This codes for CASGTGTNSPLHF.

This clone was recorded once. J is TRBJ2-7 and V is TRBV6-5; 9 nucleotides agree with TRBD1. The germline gives CDR1 MNHEY, CDR2 SVGAGI. With 4 bases clipped from V and 4 bases from J, the junction kept 8 bases outside the gene matches. The CDR3 spans 15 residues. CDR3 coding DNA: TGTGCCAGCAGTTCAACCGGGACAGGGCTATACGAGCAGTACTTC. This codes for CASSSTGTGLYEQYF.

This clone was detected a few times. The chain has TRBV5-1 and TRBJ1-5, with D maybe TRBD1 (6 bases). V lost 4 bases and J 5 bases, leaving 13 bases between the germline ends. The CDR3 sequence is 14 residues long. Germline loops: CDR1 SGHRS, CDR2 YFSETQ. CDR3 amino acids: CASSQQGEDQPQHF. CDR3 DNA: TGCGCCAGCAGCCAACAGGGAGAAGATCAGCCCCAGCATTTT.

The chain is built from TRBV15 and TRBJ1-4, with TRBD1 identical over 10 bases. The ends lost 5 bases at V and 8 bases at J; junction bases unmatched: 8. This CDR3 is 15 amino acids long. Germline V CDR1 and CDR2: LNHNV, YYDKDF (reference sequence). This chain's CDR3 is CATSGEGQGREKLFF. DNA of the CDR3: TGTGCCACCAGCGGGGAGGGACAGGGGAGGGAAAAACTGTTTTTT. Drawing the rest from reference TRBV15 and TRBJ1-4, the complete variable domain is DAMVIQNPRYQVTQFGKPVTLSCSQTLNHNVMYWYQQKSSQAPKLLFHYYDKDFNNEADTPDNFQSRRPNTSFCFLDIRSPGLGDTAMYLCATSGEGQGREKLFFGSGTQLSVL.